This T cell receptor beta chain is drawn from a study of T cells in Graves' hyperthyroidism and ophthalmopathy (dated by TCRdb to between 2018 and 2020). The study in broad terms: Peripheral blood samples were taken at initial diagnosis, before any treatment was given. In addition, the study compared T-cell repertoires in thyroid tissue and in blood from roughly six Graves' hyperthyroidism patients. According to the paper, TCR Vbeta CDR3 sequencing was carried out on roughly 130 peripheral blood samples, which came from under 50 ophthalmopathy, 75 or so hyperthyroidism and about 17 progressor patients. For training and testing, the 80 to 100 patients in the discovery cohort were randomly divided in a 7:3 ratio. Once sampling was done, hyperthyroidism patients were given methimazole at a starting dose of 30 mg daily, whereas ophthalmopathy patients were given high-dose intravenous methylprednisolone. Prospective prediction of ophthalmopathy was tested in an independent validation cohort consisting of some 18 hyperthyroidism patients and approximately 16 patients who later progressed to ophthalmopathy. To identify TCR V-J signatures that set the groups apart, the researchers used a discovery cohort of 100 or so patients, made up of 40 to 45 with Graves' ophthalmopathy and about 59 with stable Graves' hyperthyroidism. Beyond this particular receptor, the publication reports: In validation, the model predicted progression to ophthalmopathy with about 71% sensitivity and around 72% specificity, a median of around six months before onset. A model built on a 13 V-J signature distinguished ophthalmopathy from stable hyperthyroidism, reaching about 88% sensitivity and about 81% specificity in cross-validation and 80%/75% in testing. Sample size was not statistically predetermined, and blinding of investigators to group allocation was not performed. Most expanded thyroid clonotypes (frequency above 0.001) were also detected in blood, suggesting blood repertoires may reflect thyroid immune responses.

The hyperthyroidism patients were between 18 and 65 years old and newly diagnosed, with a disease duration of less than 2 months. Patients with uncontrolled infections, other autoimmune diseases, pregnancy or lactation were excluded. Diagnoses were based on clinical symptoms, serum thyroxine and TRAb, thyroid ultrasound and orbital computed tomography. Blood from progressor patients was drawn when they were first diagnosed with hyperthyroidism, before any ophthalmopathy symptoms appeared. PBMCs were isolated from about 10 ml of fresh peripheral blood by Ficoll-Paque density gradient centrifugation. Patients classed as progressors first received a Graves' hyperthyroidism diagnosis and then went on to develop ophthalmopathy during follow-up. Trizol reagent was used to extract total RNA, and RNA quality was then checked on an Agilent 2100 Bioanalyzer. This clonotype was counted only a few times. Its antigen has not been determined. Within one base of it there is no much larger clone, and no base qualities were kept.

The CDR3 runs 15 residues from the cysteine to the phenylalanine. Only CDR3 DNA is held: 45 bases, read in frame from base 1. CDR1 and CDR2, per the germline V gene (reference sequence), are DFQATT and SNEGSKA. At the junction V is shortened by 0 bases and J by 8 bases, with 16 bases in between. TCR beta CDR3 regions were amplified from RNA transcripts. The first round of RT-PCR for the TCR CDR3 was performed with the HTBI primer set and the Qiagen OneStep RT-PCR kit. The libraries were constructed in a second round of multiplex PCR and then size-selected and purified. The libraries were sequenced on an Illumina HiSeq2000 using paired-end 100 bp reads. The source study handled its data this way. SOAPnuke was used to process the raw data, throwing out any read that contained adapters or uncalled bases, had a mean Phred below 15, or lacked an exact constant-primer or identifier match. High-quality paired reads were merged using COPE v1.2.5, and each unique nucleotide sequence was defined as a clonotype. Clonotypes were aligned to IMGT TRBV, TRBD and TRBJ reference segments using MiTCR v1.1. The analysis included only V-J combinations with a frequency above 0.0001, which together covered around 99% of the repertoires. A TCS score was defined as the ratio of F50 (clonal expansion) to E x V (chaos), with BLOSUM62-based TCRdist applied between CDR3 peptides within each V-J. Welch's t-statistics and random forest reduced some 510 V-J features to 13, which were used in a naive Bayes classifier (R e1071). TCRdb itself trimmed the public reads at Q25 with fastp, ran MiXCR and retained productive beta chains. Duplicate CDR3 protein sequences are folded into a single record with the most common DNA and genes. These V and J calls originate from TCRdb's pipeline instead of the authors' own analysis. The sample records approximately 400,000 distinct CDR3 sequences, around 16% of which are singletons. Around a quarter of the sample comes from the top ten.

The sequence came from a woman aged 18-29 years with Graves' hyperthyroidism that later progressed to Graves' ophthalmopathy. The sequence joins TRBV20-1 to TRBJ1-4, with the identity of the D gene unclear. The sample comprised blood. The nucleotide sequence reads as follows: TGCAGTGCTAGAGATATCGGGGTCTCTGGGGAAAAACTGTTTTTT. It encodes CSARDIGVSGEKLFF.